This is a list of T cell receptor beta chains from one sample in a study of radiation and T cells in renal cell carcinoma. Data came from immunoSEQ multiplex PCR; TCRdb stores just in-frame clones and leaves some out. The table has 130,000 to 150,000 clones, less than 90% seen once; the top ten hold around a sixth. Sequencing used blood, obtained from a patient whose treatment included radiotherapy and nephrectomy. These receptors were obtained from a woman in her forties or fifties with renal cell carcinoma. Each CDR3 is given with its conserved first and last residue. A D gene is named only where the DNA matches it firmly. Size is omitted from some rows. Given values are once, few, many or a class for expanded clones.

j_gene	v_gene	abundance	d_gene	CDR3nt	CDR3aa
TRBJ1-1	TRBV19	-	-	TGTGCCAGTAGTGTGCGAAAGAACACTGAAGCTTTCTTT	CASSVRKNTEAFF
TRBJ1-4	TRBV28	-	TRBD1	TGTGCCAGCAGTCGCACTTGGGACAGAGAAAAACTGTTTTTT	CASSRTWDREKLFF
TRBJ2-7	TRBV5-1	-	-	TGCGCCAGCAGCTTAGGGAGCTCCTACGAGCAGTACTTC	CASSLGSSYEQYF
TRBJ2-2	TRBV6-5	-	-	TGTGCCAGCAGTTACTCAGGTTCCGGGGAGCTGTTTTTT	CASSYSGSGELFF
TRBJ2-7	TRBV7-2	-	-	TGTGCCAGCAGCCGATGGGAGCAGTACTTC	CASSRWEQYF
TRBJ2-3	TRBV27	-	TRBD2	TGTGCCAGCAGTTCCGGGACTAGCGGGAGCGATACGCAGTATTTT	CASSSGTSGSDTQYF
TRBJ1-1	TRBV19	few	-	TGTGCCAGTAGTACCTGGGGGAACACTGAAGCTTTCTTT	CASSTWGNTEAFF
TRBJ2-3	TRBV7-9	once	TRBD2	TGTGCCAGCAGCCCCGGGGGGAACACAGATACGCAGTATTTT	CASSPGGNTDTQYF
TRBJ1-3	TRBV9	once	-	TGTGCCAGCAGCTCCGGTATAGGAGGCTCTGGAAACACCATATATTTT	CASSSGIGGSGNTIYF
TRBJ2-2	TRBV2	many	TRBD1	TGTGCCAGCAGTGTGGACAGGATCACCGGGGAGCTGTTTTTT	CASSVDRITGELFF